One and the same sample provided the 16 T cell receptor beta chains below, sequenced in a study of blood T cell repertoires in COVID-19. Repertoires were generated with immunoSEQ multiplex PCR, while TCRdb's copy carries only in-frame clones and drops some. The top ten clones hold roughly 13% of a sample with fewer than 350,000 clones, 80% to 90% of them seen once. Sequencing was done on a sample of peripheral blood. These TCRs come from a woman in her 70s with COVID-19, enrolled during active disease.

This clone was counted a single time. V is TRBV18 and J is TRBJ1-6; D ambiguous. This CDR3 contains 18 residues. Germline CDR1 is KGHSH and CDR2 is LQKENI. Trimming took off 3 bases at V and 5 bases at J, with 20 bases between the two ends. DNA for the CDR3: TGTGCCAGCTCACCCCGGAGGGCAGGCGAAGTTGATAATTCACCCCTCCACTTT. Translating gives CASSPRRAGEVDNSPLHF.

The CDR3 sequence: CASSPLSSTDTQYF. Written as DNA, the CDR3 is TGTGCCAGCAGCCCCCTCTCTAGCACAGATACGCAGTATTTT. This rearrangement joins TRBV7-9 to TRBJ2-3; D call uncertain. CDR1 is SEHNR and CDR2 is FQNEAQ in the germline V gene (reference sequence). V was trimmed by 5 bases and J by 0 bases, leaving 9 bases between them. The CDR3 loop spans 14 amino acids. Supplemented by reference TRBV7-9 and TRBJ2-3, the full variable domain reads DTGVSQNPRHKITKRGQNVTFRCDPISEHNRLYWYRQTLGQGPEFLTYFQNEAQLEKSRLLSDRFSAERPKGSFSTLEIQRTEQGDSAMYLCASSPLSSTDTQYFGPGTRLTVL.

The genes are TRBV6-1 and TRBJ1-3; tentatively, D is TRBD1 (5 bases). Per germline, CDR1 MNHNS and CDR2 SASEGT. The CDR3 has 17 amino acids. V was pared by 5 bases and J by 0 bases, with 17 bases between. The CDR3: CASSKGTYLSSGNTIYF. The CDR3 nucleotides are TGTGCCAGCAGTAAAGGGACTTATCTTAGCTCTGGAAACACCATATATTTT.

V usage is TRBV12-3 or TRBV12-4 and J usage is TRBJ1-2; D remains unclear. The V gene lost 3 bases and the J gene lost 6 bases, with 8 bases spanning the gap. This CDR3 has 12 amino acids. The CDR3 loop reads CASSFAGDGYTF. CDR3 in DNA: TGTGCCAGCAGTTTTGCAGGTGATGGCTACACCTTC.

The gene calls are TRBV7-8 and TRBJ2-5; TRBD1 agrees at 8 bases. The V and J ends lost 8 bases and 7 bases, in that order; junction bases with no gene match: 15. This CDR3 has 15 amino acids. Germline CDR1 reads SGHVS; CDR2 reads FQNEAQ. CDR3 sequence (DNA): TGTGCCAGCTCCGACCAGACAGGGGCAGTGTGGACCCAGTACTTC. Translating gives CASSDQTGAVWTQYF.

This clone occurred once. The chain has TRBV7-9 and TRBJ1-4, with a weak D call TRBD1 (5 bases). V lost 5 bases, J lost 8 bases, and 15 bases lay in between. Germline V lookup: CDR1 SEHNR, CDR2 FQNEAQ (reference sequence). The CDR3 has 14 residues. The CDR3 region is CASSPGRAGEKLFF. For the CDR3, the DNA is TGTGCCAGCAGCCCAGGGAGGGCAGGAGAAAAACTGTTTTTT. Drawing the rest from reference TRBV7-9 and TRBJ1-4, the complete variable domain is DTGVSQNPRHKITKRGQNVTFRCDPISEHNRLYWYRQTLGQGPEFLTYFQNEAQLEKSRLLSDRFSAERPKGSFSTLEIQRTEQGDSAMYLCASSPGRAGEKLFFGSGTQLSVL.

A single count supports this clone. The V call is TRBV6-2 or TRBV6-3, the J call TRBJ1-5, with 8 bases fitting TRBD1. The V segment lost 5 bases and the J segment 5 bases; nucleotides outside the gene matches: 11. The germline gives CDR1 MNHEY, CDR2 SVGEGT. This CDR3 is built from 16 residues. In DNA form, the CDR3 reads TGTGCCAGCAGTCAACACGGACAGGGACTTTATCAGCCCCAGCATTTT. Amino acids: CASSQHGQGLYQPQHF.

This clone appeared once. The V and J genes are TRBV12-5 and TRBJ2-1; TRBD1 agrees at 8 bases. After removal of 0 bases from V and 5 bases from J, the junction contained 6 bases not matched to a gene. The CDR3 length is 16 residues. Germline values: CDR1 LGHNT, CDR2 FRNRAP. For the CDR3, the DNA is TGTGCTAGTGGTTTGGTATTGACAGGGGCCCACAATGAGCAGTTCTTC. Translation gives CASGLVLTGAHNEQFF.

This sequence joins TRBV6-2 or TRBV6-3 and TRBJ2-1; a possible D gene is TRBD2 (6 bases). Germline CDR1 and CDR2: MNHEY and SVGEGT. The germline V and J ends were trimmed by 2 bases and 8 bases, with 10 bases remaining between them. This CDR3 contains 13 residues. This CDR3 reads CASSYLAGHEQFF. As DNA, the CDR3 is TGTGCCAGCAGTTACCTTGCGGGGCATGAGCAGTTCTTC.

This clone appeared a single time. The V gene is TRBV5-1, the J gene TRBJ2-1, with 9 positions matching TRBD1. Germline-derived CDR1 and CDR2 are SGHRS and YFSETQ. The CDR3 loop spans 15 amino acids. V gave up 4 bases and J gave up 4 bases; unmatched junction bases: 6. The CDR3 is CASSTGTGKYNEQFF. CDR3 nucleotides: TGCGCCAGCAGCACCGGGACAGGGAAGTACAATGAGCAGTTCTTC.

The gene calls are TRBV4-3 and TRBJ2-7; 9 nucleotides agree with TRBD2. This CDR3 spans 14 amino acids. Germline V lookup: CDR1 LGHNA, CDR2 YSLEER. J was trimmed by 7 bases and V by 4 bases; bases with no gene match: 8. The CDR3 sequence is CASSPAAGGKEQYF. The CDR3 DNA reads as TGCGCCAGCAGCCCGGCCGCGGGGGGGAAAGAGCAGTACTTC.

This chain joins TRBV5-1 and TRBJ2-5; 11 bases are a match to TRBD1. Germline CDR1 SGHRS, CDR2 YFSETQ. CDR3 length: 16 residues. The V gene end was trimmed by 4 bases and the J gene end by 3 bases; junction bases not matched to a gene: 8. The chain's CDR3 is CASSQFRTGGEETQYF. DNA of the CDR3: TGCGCCAGCAGCCAATTTAGGACAGGGGGCGAAGAGACCCAGTACTTC. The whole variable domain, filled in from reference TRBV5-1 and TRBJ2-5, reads KAGVTQTPRYLIKTRGQQVTLSCSPISGHRSVSWYQQTPGQGLQFLFEYFSETQRNKGNFPGRFSGRQFSNSRSEMNVSTLELGDSALYLCASSQFRTGGEETQYFGPGTRLLVL.

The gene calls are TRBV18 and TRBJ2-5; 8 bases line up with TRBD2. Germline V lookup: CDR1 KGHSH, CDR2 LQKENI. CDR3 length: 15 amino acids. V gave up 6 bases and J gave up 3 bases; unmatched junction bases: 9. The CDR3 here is CASSTTSAGEETQYF. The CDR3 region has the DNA TGTGCCAGCTCCACGACTAGCGCGGGAGAAGAGACCCAGTACTTC.

The CDR3 DNA reads TGCGCCAGCAGTTTCTTAGACGGGTCATTGAGTGGCTACACCTTC. Translating it yields CASSFLDGSLSGYTF. The V call is TRBV5-1, the J call TRBJ1-2; the D is unclear. The CDR3 has 15 residues. The germline V gene encodes CDR1 SGHRS and CDR2 YFSETQ. The V gene lost 5 bases and the J gene lost 7 bases, with 21 bases spanning the gap.

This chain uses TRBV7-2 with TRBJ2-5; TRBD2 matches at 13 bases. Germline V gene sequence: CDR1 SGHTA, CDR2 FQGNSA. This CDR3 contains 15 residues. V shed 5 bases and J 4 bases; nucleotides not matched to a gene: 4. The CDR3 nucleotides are TGTGCCAGCAGCCGGACTAGCGGGGGAGGAGAGACCCAGTACTTC. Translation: CASSRTSGGGETQYF.

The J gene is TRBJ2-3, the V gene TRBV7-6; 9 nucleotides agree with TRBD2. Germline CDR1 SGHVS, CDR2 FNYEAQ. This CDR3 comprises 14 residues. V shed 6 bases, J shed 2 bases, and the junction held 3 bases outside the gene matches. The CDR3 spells CASRLAGFTDTQYF. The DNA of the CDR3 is TGTGCCAGCAGACTAGCGGGTTTCACAGATACGCAGTATTTT.